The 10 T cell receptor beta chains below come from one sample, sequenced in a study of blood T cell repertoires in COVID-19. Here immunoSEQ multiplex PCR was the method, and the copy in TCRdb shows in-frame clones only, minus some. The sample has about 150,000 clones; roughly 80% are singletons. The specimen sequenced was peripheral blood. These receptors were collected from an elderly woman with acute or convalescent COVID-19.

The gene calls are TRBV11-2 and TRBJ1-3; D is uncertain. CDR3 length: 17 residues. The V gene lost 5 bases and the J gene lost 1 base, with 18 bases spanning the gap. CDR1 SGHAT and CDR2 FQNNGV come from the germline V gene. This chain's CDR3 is CASSGSPVFSSGNTIYF. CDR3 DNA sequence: TGTGCCAGCAGCGGTAGCCCAGTCTTCTCGTCTGGAAACACCATATATTTT.

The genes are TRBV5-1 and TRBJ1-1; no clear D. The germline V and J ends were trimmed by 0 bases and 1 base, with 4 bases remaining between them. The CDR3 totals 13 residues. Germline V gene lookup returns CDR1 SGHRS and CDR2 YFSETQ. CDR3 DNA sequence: TGCGCCAGCAGCTTGGTGGCGAACACTGAAGCTTTCTTT. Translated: CASSLVANTEAFF.

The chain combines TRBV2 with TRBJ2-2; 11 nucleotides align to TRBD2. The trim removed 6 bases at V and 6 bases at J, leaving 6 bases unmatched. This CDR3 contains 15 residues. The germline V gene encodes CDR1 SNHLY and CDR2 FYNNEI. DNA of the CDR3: TGTGCCAGCAGGAGATCACTAGCGGGGGCCGGGGAGCTGTTTTTT. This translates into CASRRSLAGAGELFF.

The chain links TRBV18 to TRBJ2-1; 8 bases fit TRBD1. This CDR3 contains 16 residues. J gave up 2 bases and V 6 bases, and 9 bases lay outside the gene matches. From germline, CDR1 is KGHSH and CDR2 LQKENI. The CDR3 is CASSPTGQGTYNEQFF. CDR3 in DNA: TGTGCCAGCTCCCCCACCGGACAGGGAACCTACAATGAGCAGTTCTTC.

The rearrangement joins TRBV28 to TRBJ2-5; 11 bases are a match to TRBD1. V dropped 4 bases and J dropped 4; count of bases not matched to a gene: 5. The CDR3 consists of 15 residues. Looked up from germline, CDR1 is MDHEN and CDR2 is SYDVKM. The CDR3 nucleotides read TGTGCCAGCAGTTCCCCAGGGACAGGGGGAGAGACCCAGTACTTC. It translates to CASSSPGTGGETQYF.

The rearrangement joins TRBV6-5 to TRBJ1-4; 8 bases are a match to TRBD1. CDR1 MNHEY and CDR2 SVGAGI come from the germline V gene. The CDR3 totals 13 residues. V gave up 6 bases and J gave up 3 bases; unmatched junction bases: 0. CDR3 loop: CASRDRANEKLFF. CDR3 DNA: TGTGCCAGCAGGGACAGGGCTAATGAAAAACTGTTTTTT.

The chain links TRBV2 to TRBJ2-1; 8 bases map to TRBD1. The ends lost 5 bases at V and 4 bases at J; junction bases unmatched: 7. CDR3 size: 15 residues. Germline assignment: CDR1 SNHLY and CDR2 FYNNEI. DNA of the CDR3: TGTGCCAGCAGTCCCCGGACAGGGTCGTACAATGAGCAGTTCTTC. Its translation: CASSPRTGSYNEQFF.

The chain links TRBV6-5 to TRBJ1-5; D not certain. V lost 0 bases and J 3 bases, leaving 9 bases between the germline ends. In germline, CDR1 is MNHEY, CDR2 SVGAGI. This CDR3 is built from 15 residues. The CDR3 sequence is CASSYSGRANQPQHF. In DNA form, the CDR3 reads TGTGCCAGCAGTTACTCGGGGAGGGCCAATCAGCCCCAGCATTTT.

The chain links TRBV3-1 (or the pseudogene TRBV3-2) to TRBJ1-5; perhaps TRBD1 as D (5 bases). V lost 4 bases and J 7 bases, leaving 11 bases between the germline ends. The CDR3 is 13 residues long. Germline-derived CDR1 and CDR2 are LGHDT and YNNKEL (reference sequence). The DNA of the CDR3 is TGTGCCAGCAGCCGGGAGGGGCAACAGCCCCAGCATTTT. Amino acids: CASSREGQQPQHF.

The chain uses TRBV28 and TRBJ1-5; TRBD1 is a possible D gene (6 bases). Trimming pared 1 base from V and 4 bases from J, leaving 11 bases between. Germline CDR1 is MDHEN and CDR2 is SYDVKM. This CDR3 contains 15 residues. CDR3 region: CASSLLSGVNQPQHF. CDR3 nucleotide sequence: TGTGCCAGCAGTTTATTGTCAGGGGTAAATCAGCCCCAGCATTTT.